These T cell receptor beta chains were read from a single sample in a study of OX40 agonist ivuxolimab in advanced cancers. TCRdb's copy holds only in-frame clones and misses some; the assay was immunoSEQ multiplex PCR. Among 55,000 to 70,000 clones listed, over 70% were seen once. The sequences come from CD4+ or CD8+ T cells sorted from blood, collected in a trial of the OX40 agonist ivuxolimab. Every receptor here comes from an adult with an advanced solid tumor such as melanoma, head and neck, liver or kidney cancer. Each CDR3 is given with its conserved first and last residue. A D gene is named only where the DNA matches it firmly. Clone size is shown for a subset of rows, as once, few, many or a class of expanded clone.

v_call	d_call	clone_size	j_call	cdr3_nt	cdr3_aa
TRBV7-8	-	-	TRBJ1-5	TGTGCCAGCAGCTTAGCGCGTCAGCCCCAGCATTTT	CASSLARQPQHF
TRBV10-3	-	-	TRBJ2-2	TGTGCCAGCGGAAAAGGCACCGGGGAGCTGTTTTTT	CASGKGTGELFF
TRBV5-4	-	-	TRBJ2-7	TGTGCCAGCACCTATTCAGGTATTGGCTACGAGCAGTACTTC	CASTYSGIGYEQYF
TRBV30	-	-	TRBJ2-3	TGTGCCTGGAGTCGATGGGGGCCCACAGATACGCAGTATTTT	CAWSRWGPTDTQYF
TRBV4-2	-	-	TRBJ2-3	TGTGCCAGCAGCCAACCCGGGGAGACTGCGCAGTATTTT	CASSQPGETAQYF
TRBV13	-	-	TRBJ2-7	TGTGCCAGCAGCTTAGTACAGGGTCGCGAGCAGTACTTC	CASSLVQGREQYF
TRBV19	-	-	TRBJ1-2	TGTGCCAGTAGTACCACCCCGGGGCTTACGATGGGGACCTATGGCTACACCTTC	CASSTTPGLTMGTYGYTF
TRBV6-1	-	-	TRBJ1-2	TGTGCCAGCAGTGAAATCTGGCTAGAAGGGCGCTACACCTTC	CASSEIWLEGRYTF
TRBV12-5	-	-	TRBJ1-3	TGTGCTAGTGGTTTGGTTAATAACAGGGACTCTGGAAACACCATATATTTT	CASGLVNNRDSGNTIYF
TRBV11-1	-	-	TRBJ2-5	TGTGCCAGCAGCTCGCAAGAGACCCAGTACTTC	CASSSQETQYF
TRBV7-9	-	-	TRBJ1-4	TGTGCCAGCAGCCAGAGTGGACAGAGATCAAATGAAAAACTGTTTTTT	CASSQSGQRSNEKLFF
TRBV6-4	-	-	TRBJ2-1	TGTGCCAGCAGTTACCAGCGGTCCAGCTCCTACAATGAGCAGTTCTTC	CASSYQRSSSYNEQFF
TRBV6-1	-	-	TRBJ1-1	TGTGCCAGCAGGGATGGAGGGACTGAAGCTTTCTTT	CASRDGGTEAFF
TRBV6-1	-	-	TRBJ1-1	TGTGCCAGCAGTGAACTCAGGGGCGCGGGTGCTGAAGCTTTCTTT	CASSELRGAGAEAFF
TRBV18	-	-	TRBJ2-3	TGTGCCAGCTCCGCGACGGCCACAGATACGCAGTATTTT	CASSATATDTQYF
TRBV2	-	-	TRBJ1-3	TGTGCCAGCAGACAAACAGGGACTGGAAACACCATATATTTT	CASRQTGTGNTIYF
TRBV25-1	-	-	TRBJ1-4	TGTGCCAGCTGCCTCAATGAAAAACTGTTTTTT	CASCLNEKLFF
TRBV5-4	TRBD2	-	TRBJ2-3	TGTGCCAGCAGCCATACTAGCGGGGGGGCGATGAGCACAGATACGCAGTATTTT	CASSHTSGGAMSTDTQYF
TRBV7-9	TRBD1	once	TRBJ2-5	TGTGCCAGCAGCGCCGACAGGGGGCGGGAGACCCAGTACTTC	CASSADRGRETQYF
TRBV10-1	TRBD2	-	TRBJ2-3	TGCGCCAGCATTGGGCTAGCGGGGGAAACTGGAACTAGCACAGATACGCAGTATTTT	CASIGLAGETGTSTDTQYF
TRBV6-1	-	-	TRBJ1-2	TGTGCCAGCAGTTTGGCCCGGACGCTATATGGCTACACCTTC	CASSLARTLYGYTF
TRBV4-1	-	medium-sized	TRBJ1-2	TGCGCCAGCAGCTGGGCGGGGGGAAGTGAGGGCTACACCTTC	CASSWAGGSEGYTF
TRBV7-2	-	-	TRBJ2-1	TGTGCCAGCAGCTTATGGGCGACTGTTGGAGACAATGAGCAGTTCTTC	CASSLWATVGDNEQFF
TRBV7-8	-	-	TRBJ1-1	TGTGCCAGCAGCTTAGGTGGGGTTCTCACTGAAGCTTTCTTT	CASSLGGVLTEAFF
TRBV6-1	TRBD1	-	TRBJ1-6	TGTGCCAGCAGTCCAGGACAGGACTATAATTCACCCCTCCACTTT	CASSPGQDYNSPLHF
TRBV19	TRBD1	once	TRBJ1-2	TGTGCCAGTAGTGACAGGGGGCTCTATGGCTACACCTTC	CASSDRGLYGYTF
TRBV5-6	-	-	TRBJ2-7	TGTGCCAGCCGTTCCTCCTACGAGCAGTACTTC	CASRSSYEQYF
TRBV7-9	TRBD1	-	TRBJ2-2	TGTGCCAGCAGCCGAGGGACAGAGAACACCGGGGAGCTGTTTTTT	CASSRGTENTGELFF
TRBV5-1	TRBD1	-	TRBJ1-1	TGCGCCAGCAGCCAGGACAGGGGGCGGGTGACCACTGAAGCTTTCTTT	CASSQDRGRVTTEAFF
TRBV11-2	-	many	TRBJ1-1	TGTGCCAGCAGCCCACTGGTGGGGGGGCCCCTCGGCACTGAAGCTTTCTTT	CASSPLVGGPLGTEAFF
TRBV6-1	TRBD1	few	TRBJ1-2	TGTGCCAGCAGTAACTTCGGGACAGCGGATTATGGCTACACCTTC	CASSNFGTADYGYTF
TRBV6-5	-	-	TRBJ2-2	TGTGCCAGCGGGGGCACGTACACCGGGGAGCTGTTTTTT	CASGGTYTGELFF
TRBV11-2	-	-	TRBJ1-1	TGTGCCAGCAGCCCGGACAGAGTGAACACTGAAGCTTTCTTT	CASSPDRVNTEAFF
TRBV30	-	-	TRBJ1-3	TGTGCCTGGAGTTCCCCCTCTTCCTCTGGAAACACCATATATTTT	CAWSSPSSSGNTIYF